A single sample is the source of the 26 T cell receptor beta chains below, sequenced in a study of blood T cell repertoires in COVID-19. Method: immunoSEQ multiplex PCR; TCRdb's copy keeps in-frame clones and lacks some. This table holds around 280,000 clones, nearly 90% found once. The sequenced sample was peripheral blood. The receptor source for this set is a woman in her thirties with COVID-19, enrolled during active disease.

The count of this clone is one. The V gene is TRBV5-1, the J gene TRBJ2-2; 7 positions match TRBD1. The trim removed 2 bases at V and 0 bases at J, leaving 7 bases unmatched. The CDR3 sequence is 17 residues long. Per the germline V gene, CDR1 is SGHRS and CDR2 is YFSETQ. The CDR3 spells CASSFHPGQPNTGELFF. The DNA of the CDR3 is TGCGCCAGCAGCTTCCATCCGGGACAGCCGAACACCGGGGAGCTGTTTTTT.

V and J are TRBV6-6 and TRBJ1-3; unclear D gene. Trimming took off 0 bases at V and 8 bases at J, with 5 bases between the two ends. This CDR3 has 12 residues. Germline V gene lookup returns CDR1 MNHNY and CDR2 SVGAGI (reference sequence). The CDR3 here is CASSYSADTIYF. The CDR3 region has the DNA TGTGCCAGCAGTTACTCAGCGGACACCATATATTTT.

The genes are TRBV7-8 and TRBJ2-1, with 7 bases matching TRBD2. V lost 3 bases, J lost 4 bases, and 9 bases stayed unmatched. This CDR3 comprises 16 residues. Germline CDR1 and CDR2: SGHVS and FQNEAQ. DNA of the CDR3: TGTGCCAGCAGCTTCTCGCTGGCTAGCGGATACAATGAGCAGTTCTTC. It codes for CASSFSLASGYNEQFF.

J is TRBJ1-4 and V is TRBV2; a weak D match, TRBD1 (6 bases). V lost 7 bases, J lost 7 bases, and 16 bases lay in between. The CDR3 has 14 residues. Germline-derived CDR1 and CDR2 are SNHLY and FYNNEI. CDR3 sequence (DNA): TGTGCCAGCACGAACACTGGGGGCGCTGAAAAACTGTTTTTT. Its protein is CASTNTGGAEKLFF.

This clone came up once. The V call is TRBV28, the J call TRBJ2-7; a possible D gene is TRBD2 (6 bases). The CDR3 consists of 15 residues. Germline values: CDR1 MDHEN, CDR2 SYDVKM. The V end was cut by 4 bases, the J end by 2 bases, with 15 bases between. CDR3 protein: CASSWRGWATYEQYF. The CDR3, as DNA: TGTGCCAGCAGTTGGCGGGGATGGGCTACCTACGAGCAGTACTTC.

The V gene is TRBV19, the J gene TRBJ2-7; TRBD1 aligns across 9 bases. With 1 base clipped from V and 2 bases from J, the junction kept 9 bases outside the gene matches. This CDR3 spans 17 amino acids. From germline, CDR1 is LNHDA and CDR2 SQIVND (reference sequence). CDR3 nucleotide sequence: TGTGCCAGTAGTATAGTCTCACAGGGGGCACCCCCCTACGAGCAGTACTTC. Translation: CASSIVSQGAPPYEQYF.

CDR3 loop: CSVLEGASSGELFF. CDR3 nucleotides: TGCAGCGTTCTGGAGGGGGCATCGTCCGGGGAGCTGTTTTTT. V usage is TRBV29-1 and J usage is TRBJ2-2, with a tentative D call TRBD1 (7 bases). The CDR3 contains 14 residues. Per germline, CDR1 SQVTM and CDR2 ANQGSEA. V lost 5 bases to trimming and J lost 6 bases, with 16 bases between them.

This chain links TRBV19 with TRBJ2-1; perhaps TRBD2 as D (7 bases). Trimming removed 6 bases at V and 6 bases at J, with 18 bases between. Germline-derived CDR1 and CDR2 are LNHDA and SQIVND (reference sequence). CDR3 length: 15 amino acids. This chain's CDR3 is CASRMRGGSGNEQFF. In nucleotides, the CDR3 is TGTGCCAGTAGGATGAGGGGGGGATCGGGCAATGAGCAGTTCTTC.

The chain combines TRBV7-9 with TRBJ1-1, with D uncertain. Trimming took off 4 bases at V and 11 bases at J, with 14 bases between the two ends. In germline, CDR1 is SEHNR, CDR2 FQNEAQ (reference sequence). This CDR3 is built from 12 residues. The CDR3 reads CASSSAIPAAFF. The CDR3 DNA follows: TGTGCCAGCAGCTCTGCTATTCCCGCCGCTTTCTTT. The full variable domain, in which reference TRBV7-9 and TRBJ1-1 provide the parts outside the CDR3, is DTGVSQNPRHKITKRGQNVTFRCDPISEHNRLYWYRQTLGQGPEFLTYFQNEAQLEKSRLLSDRFSAERPKGSFSTLEIQRTEQGDSAMYLCASSSAIPAAFFGQGTRLTVV.

The rearrangement joins TRBV5-4 to TRBJ2-1, with 7 bases aligning to TRBD2. Germline trimming cut 1 base from V and 3 bases from J; bases unmatched to any gene: 7. From germline, CDR1 is SGHNT and CDR2 YYREEE (reference sequence). This CDR3 spans 16 amino acids. CDR3 residues: CASSLRASGLYNEQFF. CDR3 DNA: TGTGCCAGCAGCTTGAGGGCTAGCGGCCTCTACAATGAGCAGTTCTTC.

The chain recombines TRBV29-1 with TRBJ1-1; D remains ambiguous. V was clipped by 7 bases and J by 0 bases, with 6 bases between them. The CDR3 runs 11 residues. Germline V gene data show CDR1 as SQVTM and CDR2 as ANQGSEA. CDR3 sequence: CSGHLNTEAFF. CDR3 sequence (DNA): TGCAGCGGCCACTTGAACACTGAAGCTTTCTTT.

This chain links TRBV7-9 with TRBJ2-1; 10 bases match TRBD2. The ends lost 1 base at V and 8 bases at J; junction bases unmatched: 8. Looked up from germline, CDR1 is SEHNR and CDR2 is FQNEAQ (reference sequence). The CDR3 is 16 residues long. The CDR3 nucleotides read TGTGCCAGCAGCTTAGGTAGCGGGGGGCCTTCCCATGAGCAGTTCTTC. It codes for CASSLGSGGPSHEQFF.

This chain connects TRBV5-4 to TRBJ2-5; D is possibly TRBD2 (5 bases). The V end was cut by 0 bases, the J end by 5 bases, with 14 bases between. The CDR3 is 15 residues long. The germline V gene has CDR1 SGHNT and CDR2 YYREEE (reference sequence). CDR3: CASSLGRSTRETQYF. CDR3 nucleotide sequence: TGTGCCAGCAGCTTGGGGAGGTCAACCCGGGAGACCCAGTACTTC.

The chain uses TRBV19 and TRBJ1-2; D is unresolved. From germline, CDR1 is LNHDA and CDR2 SQIVND (reference sequence). CDR3 length: 14 residues. V was pared by 3 bases and J by 5 bases, with 13 bases between. CDR3 residues: CASSISRRRYGYTF. The CDR3 bases are TGTGCCAGTAGTATTAGTCGTCGGAGGTATGGCTACACCTTC.

This sequence joins TRBV25-1 and TRBJ1-2; D possibly corresponds to TRBD1 (5 bases). This CDR3 has 15 amino acids. CDR1 and CDR2 (germline): MGHDK, SYGVNS. Between the trimmed V and J ends, which lost 3 bases and 8 bases, there was a span of 19 bases. The CDR3 nucleotides read TGTGCCAGCAGTGATCCGGGGGTGCGGGGAGGAGGCTACACCTTC. This gives the protein CASSDPGVRGGGYTF.

This clone has more than one count but fewer than ten. The rearrangement uses TRBV9 and TRBJ1-4; D is undetermined. The CDR3 is 15 residues long. Germline lookup yields CDR1 SGDLS and CDR2 YYNGEE. V was clipped by 0 bases and J by 4 bases, with 10 bases between them. The chain's CDR3 is CASSVGAVFNEKLFF. The CDR3 DNA reads as TGTGCCAGCAGCGTAGGAGCGGTGTTTAATGAAAAACTGTTTTTT.

This chain joins TRBV19 and TRBJ1-1; weak D call: TRBD1 (5 bases). In germline, CDR1 is LNHDA, CDR2 SQIVND (reference sequence). Trimming took 7 bases from V and 0 from J, leaving 9 bases between them. This CDR3 spans 13 amino acids. In DNA form, the CDR3 reads TGTGCCAGTACGGGACTGATGAACACTGAAGCTTTCTTT. Translating it yields CASTGLMNTEAFF.

The J gene is TRBJ2-7, the V gene TRBV5-6, with TRBD2 as a possible D gene (6 bases). Germline-derived CDR1 and CDR2 are SGHDT and YYEEEE. The CDR3 is made up of 16 amino acids. V was shortened by 2 bases and J by 3 bases, with 18 bases between the two germline ends. The CDR3 nucleotides are TGTGCCAGCAGCTTTCGGATACGGCGGGATTACTACGAGCAGTACTTC. Protein product: CASSFRIRRDYYEQYF.

The genes are TRBV11-3 and TRBJ2-2; 7 bases align to TRBD1. The CDR3 is 17 residues long. The germline V gene encodes CDR1 SGHNT and CDR2 YENEEA. V lost 2 bases and J lost 1; bases outside the gene matches: 7. The CDR3 here is CASSLNRQGLNTGELFF. DNA for the CDR3: TGTGCCAGCAGCTTAAACCGACAGGGATTGAACACCGGGGAGCTGTTTTTT. The whole variable domain, filled in from reference TRBV11-3 and TRBJ2-2, reads EAGVVQSPRYKIIEKKQPVAFWCNPISGHNTLYWYLQNLGQGPELLIRYENEEAVDDSQLPKDRFSAERLKGVDSTLKIQPAELGDSAVYLCASSLNRQGLNTGELFFGEGSRLTVL.

The chain links TRBV7-9 to TRBJ1-6; D possibly corresponds to TRBD1 (5 bases). Germline V lookup: CDR1 SEHNR, CDR2 FQNEAQ (reference sequence). With 0 bases removed from V and 9 bases from J, the gap between germline ends came to 9 bases. The CDR3 is 14 residues long. The CDR3 region is CASSLAIGGSPLHF. The CDR3 DNA follows: TGTGCCAGCAGCTTAGCTATCGGGGGTTCACCCCTCCACTTT.

V usage is TRBV11-3 and J usage is TRBJ2-7; 13 nucleotides match TRBD2. Unmatched junction bases numbered 5, after V lost 5 bases and J lost 1 base. CDR3 length equals 16 residues. Germline lookup yields CDR1 SGHNT and CDR2 YENEEA. The CDR3 nucleotides read TGTGCCAGCAGCCCACGGACTAGCGGGGGTTCCTACGAGCAGTACTTC. It encodes CASSPRTSGGSYEQYF. The full variable domain, its missing parts supplied by reference TRBV11-3 and TRBJ2-7, is EAGVVQSPRYKIIEKKQPVAFWCNPISGHNTLYWYLQNLGQGPELLIRYENEEAVDDSQLPKDRFSAERLKGVDSTLKIQPAELGDSAVYLCASSPRTSGGSYEQYFGPGTRLTVT.

The rearrangement uses TRBV7-8 and TRBJ1-6; possible D gene TRBD1, 5 bases. V was cut by 5 bases and J by 0 bases, with 8 bases left in between. From germline, CDR1 is SGHVS and CDR2 FQNEAQ. The CDR3 sequence is 15 residues long. The CDR3 region is CASSPQGSYNSPLHF. CDR3 coding DNA: TGTGCCAGCAGCCCCCAGGGCTCCTATAATTCACCCCTCCACTTT.

This clone was seen just once. This sequence joins TRBV7-8 and TRBJ2-2, with TRBD1 as a possible D gene (5 bases). Per the germline V gene, CDR1 is SGHVS and CDR2 is FQNEAQ. The CDR3 consists of 17 residues. Trimming shortened V by 3 bases and J by 7 bases, and 21 bases separated the two germline ends. The CDR3 here is CASSLKQAGLSIGELFF. The CDR3 DNA sequence: TGTGCCAGCAGCTTGAAACAGGCCGGGTTAAGTATCGGGGAGCTGTTTTTT.

The rearrangement joins TRBV27 to TRBJ1-1, with D possibly being TRBD1 (5 bases). V was trimmed by 2 bases and J by 2 bases, leaving 9 bases between them. The CDR3 sequence is 14 residues long. Looked up from germline, CDR1 is MNHEY and CDR2 is SMNVEV (reference sequence). This CDR3 reads CASSLLGLNTEAFF. The CDR3 nucleotides are TGTGCCAGCAGTTTACTGGGACTCAACACTGAAGCTTTCTTT.

The sample holds a few counts of this clone. The genes are TRBV5-1 and TRBJ1-2; 9 bases align to TRBD1. The CDR3 runs to 15 residues. Looked up from germline, CDR1 is SGHRS and CDR2 is YFSETQ. The ends lost 4 bases at V and 2 bases at J; junction bases unmatched: 6. CDR3: CASSVDRGANYGYTF. DNA for the CDR3: TGCGCCAGCAGCGTTGACAGGGGGGCCAACTATGGCTACACCTTC.

V usage is TRBV7-6 and J usage is TRBJ2-3; 8 nucleotides match TRBD2. The V segment lost 5 bases and the J segment 0 bases; nucleotides outside the gene matches: 16. Germline-derived CDR1 and CDR2 are SGHVS and FNYEAQ. This CDR3 is built from 19 residues. Here the CDR3 reads CASSMGPLAATRSTDTQYF. DNA for the CDR3: TGTGCCAGCAGCATGGGTCCACTAGCGGCCACCAGAAGCACAGATACGCAGTATTTT.